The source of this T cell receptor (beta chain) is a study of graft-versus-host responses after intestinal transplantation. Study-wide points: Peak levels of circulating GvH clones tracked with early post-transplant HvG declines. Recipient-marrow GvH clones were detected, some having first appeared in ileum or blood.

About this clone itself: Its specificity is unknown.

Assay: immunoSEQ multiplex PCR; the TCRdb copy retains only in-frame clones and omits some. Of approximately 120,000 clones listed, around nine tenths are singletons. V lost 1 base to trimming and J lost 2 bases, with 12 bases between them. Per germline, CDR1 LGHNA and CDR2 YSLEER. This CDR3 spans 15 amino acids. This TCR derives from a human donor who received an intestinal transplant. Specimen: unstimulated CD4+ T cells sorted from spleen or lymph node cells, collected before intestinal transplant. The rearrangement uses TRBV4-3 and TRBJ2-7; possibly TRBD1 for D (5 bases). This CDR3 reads CASSQAHRNPYEQYF. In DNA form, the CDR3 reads TGCGCCAGCAGCCAAGCGCACAGGAACCCCTACGAGCAGTACTTC.